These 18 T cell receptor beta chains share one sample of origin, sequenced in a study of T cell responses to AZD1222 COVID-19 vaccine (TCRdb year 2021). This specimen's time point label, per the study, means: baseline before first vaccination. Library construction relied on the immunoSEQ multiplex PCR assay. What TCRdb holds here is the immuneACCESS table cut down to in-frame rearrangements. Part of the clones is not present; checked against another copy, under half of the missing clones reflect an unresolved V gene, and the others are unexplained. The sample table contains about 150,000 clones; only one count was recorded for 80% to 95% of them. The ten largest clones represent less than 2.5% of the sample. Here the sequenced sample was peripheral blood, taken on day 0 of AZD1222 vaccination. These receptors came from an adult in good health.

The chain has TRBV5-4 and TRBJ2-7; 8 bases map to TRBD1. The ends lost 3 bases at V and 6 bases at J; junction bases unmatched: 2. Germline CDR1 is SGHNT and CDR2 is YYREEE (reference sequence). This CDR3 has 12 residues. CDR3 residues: CASSSDRAEQYF. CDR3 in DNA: TGTGCCAGCAGCTCGGACAGGGCCGAGCAGTACTTC.

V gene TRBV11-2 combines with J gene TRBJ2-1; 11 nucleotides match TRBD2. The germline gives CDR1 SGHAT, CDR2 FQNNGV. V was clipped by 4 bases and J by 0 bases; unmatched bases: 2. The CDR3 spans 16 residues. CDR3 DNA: TGTGCCAGCAGCTCTCTAGCGGGGGGCTCCTACAATGAGCAGTTCTTC. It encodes CASSSLAGGSYNEQFF.

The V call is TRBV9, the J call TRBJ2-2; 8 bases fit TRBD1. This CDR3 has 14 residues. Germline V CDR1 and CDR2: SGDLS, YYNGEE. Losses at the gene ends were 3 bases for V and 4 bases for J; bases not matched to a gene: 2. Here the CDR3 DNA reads TGTGCCAGCAGCGAGGACAGGGTCACCGGGGAGCTGTTTTTT. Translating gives CASSEDRVTGELFF.

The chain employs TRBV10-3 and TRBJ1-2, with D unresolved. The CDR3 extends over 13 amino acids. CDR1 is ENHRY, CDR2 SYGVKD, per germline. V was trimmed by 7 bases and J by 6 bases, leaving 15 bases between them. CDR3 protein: CAITFREEDGYTF. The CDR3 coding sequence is TGTGCCATCACCTTTCGGGAGGAGGATGGCTACACCTTC.

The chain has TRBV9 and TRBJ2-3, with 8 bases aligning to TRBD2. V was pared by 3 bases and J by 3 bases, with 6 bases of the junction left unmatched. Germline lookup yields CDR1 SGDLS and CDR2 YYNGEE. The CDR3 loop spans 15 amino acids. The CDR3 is CASSEQAGETDTQYF. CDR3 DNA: TGTGCCAGCAGCGAACAAGCGGGAGAGACAGATACGCAGTATTTT.

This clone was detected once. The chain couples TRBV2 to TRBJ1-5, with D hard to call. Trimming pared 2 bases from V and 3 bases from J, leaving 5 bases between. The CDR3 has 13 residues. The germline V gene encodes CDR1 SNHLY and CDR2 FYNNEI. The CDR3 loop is CASSELNNQPQHF. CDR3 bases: TGTGCCAGCAGTGAACTTAACAATCAGCCCCAGCATTTT.

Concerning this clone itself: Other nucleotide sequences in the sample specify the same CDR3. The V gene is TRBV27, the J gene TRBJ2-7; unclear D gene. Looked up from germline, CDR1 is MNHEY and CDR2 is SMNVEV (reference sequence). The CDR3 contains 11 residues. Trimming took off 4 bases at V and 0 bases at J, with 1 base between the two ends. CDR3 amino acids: CASSSSYEQYF. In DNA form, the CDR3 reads TGTGCCAGCAGTTCCTCCTACGAGCAGTACTTC.

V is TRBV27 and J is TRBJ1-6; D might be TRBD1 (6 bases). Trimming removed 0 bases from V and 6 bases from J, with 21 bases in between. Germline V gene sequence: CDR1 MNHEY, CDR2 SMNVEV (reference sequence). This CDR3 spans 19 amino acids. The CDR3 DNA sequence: TGTGCCAGCAGTTTATCTTGGGGACAAGCATCCCAATTTAATTCACCCCTCCACTTT. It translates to CASSLSWGQASQFNSPLHF.

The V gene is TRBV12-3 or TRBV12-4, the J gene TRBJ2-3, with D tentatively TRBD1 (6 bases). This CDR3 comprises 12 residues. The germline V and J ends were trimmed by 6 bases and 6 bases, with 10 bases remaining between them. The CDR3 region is CASSNREDTQYF. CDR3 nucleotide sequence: TGTGCCAGCAGCAACAGGGAGGATACGCAGTATTTT.

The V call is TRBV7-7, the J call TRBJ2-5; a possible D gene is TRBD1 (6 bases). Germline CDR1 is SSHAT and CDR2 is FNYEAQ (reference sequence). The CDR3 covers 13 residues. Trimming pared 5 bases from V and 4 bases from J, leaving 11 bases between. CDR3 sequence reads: CASSRDIGETQYF. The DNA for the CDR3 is TGTGCCAGCAGCCGGGACATAGGAGAGACCCAGTACTTC.

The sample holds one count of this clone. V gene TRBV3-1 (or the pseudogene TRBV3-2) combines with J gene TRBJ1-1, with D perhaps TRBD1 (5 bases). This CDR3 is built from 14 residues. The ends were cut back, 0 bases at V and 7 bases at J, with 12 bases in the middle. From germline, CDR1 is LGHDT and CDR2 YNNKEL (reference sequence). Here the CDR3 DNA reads TGTGCCAGCAGCCAAGATGGCAGGGTGGGTGAAGCTTTCTTT. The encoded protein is CASSQDGRVGEAFF.

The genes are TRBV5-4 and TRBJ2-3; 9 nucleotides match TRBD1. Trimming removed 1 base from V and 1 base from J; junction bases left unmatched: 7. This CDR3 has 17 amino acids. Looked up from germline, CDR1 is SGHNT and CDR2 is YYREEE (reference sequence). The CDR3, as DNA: TGTGCCAGCAGCTTGCAAACAGGGGGCGCGGGCACAGATACGCAGTATTTT. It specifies CASSLQTGGAGTDTQYF.

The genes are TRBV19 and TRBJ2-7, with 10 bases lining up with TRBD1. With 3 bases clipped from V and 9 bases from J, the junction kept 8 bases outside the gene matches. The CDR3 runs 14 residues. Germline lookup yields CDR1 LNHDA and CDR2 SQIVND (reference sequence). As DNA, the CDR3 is TGTGCCAGTAGTATCTCCGGGACAGGGGTCGGGCAGTACTTC. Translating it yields CASSISGTGVGQYF.

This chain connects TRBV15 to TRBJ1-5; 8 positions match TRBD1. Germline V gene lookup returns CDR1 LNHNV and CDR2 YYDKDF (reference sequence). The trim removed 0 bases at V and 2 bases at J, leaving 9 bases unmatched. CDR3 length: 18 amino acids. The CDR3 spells CATSRDPRAGGGNQPQHF. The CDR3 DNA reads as TGTGCCACCAGCAGAGATCCGCGGGCAGGGGGCGGCAATCAGCCCCAGCATTTT. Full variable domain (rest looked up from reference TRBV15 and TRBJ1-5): DAMVIQNPRYQVTQFGKPVTLSCSQTLNHNVMYWYQQKSSQAPKLLFHYYDKDFNNEADTPDNFQSRRPNTSFCFLDIRSPGLGDTAMYLCATSRDPRAGGGNQPQHFGDGTRLSIL.

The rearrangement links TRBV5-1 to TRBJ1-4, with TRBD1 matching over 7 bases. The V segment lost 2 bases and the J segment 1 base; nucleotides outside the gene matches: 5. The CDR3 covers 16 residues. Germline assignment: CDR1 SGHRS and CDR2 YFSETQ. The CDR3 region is CASSLDRVGTNEKLFF. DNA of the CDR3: TGCGCCAGCAGCTTAGACAGGGTAGGAACTAATGAAAAACTGTTTTTT. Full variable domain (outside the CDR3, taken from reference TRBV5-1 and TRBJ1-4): KAGVTQTPRYLIKTRGQQVTLSCSPISGHRSVSWYQQTPGQGLQFLFEYFSETQRNKGNFPGRFSGRQFSNSRSEMNVSTLELGDSALYLCASSLDRVGTNEKLFFGSGTQLSVL.

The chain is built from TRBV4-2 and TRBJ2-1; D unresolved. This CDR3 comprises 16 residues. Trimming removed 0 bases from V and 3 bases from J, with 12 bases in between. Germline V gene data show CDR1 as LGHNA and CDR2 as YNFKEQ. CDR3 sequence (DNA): TGTGCCAGCAGCCAAGAAGGGCAGGACCTCTACAATGAGCAGTTCTTC. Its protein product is CASSQEGQDLYNEQFF.

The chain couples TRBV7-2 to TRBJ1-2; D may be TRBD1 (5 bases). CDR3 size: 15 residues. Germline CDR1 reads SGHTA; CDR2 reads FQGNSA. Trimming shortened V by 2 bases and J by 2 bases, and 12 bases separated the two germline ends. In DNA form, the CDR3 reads TGTGCCAGCAGCTTATACCAGGGCGCGAACTATGGCTACACCTTC. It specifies CASSLYQGANYGYTF.

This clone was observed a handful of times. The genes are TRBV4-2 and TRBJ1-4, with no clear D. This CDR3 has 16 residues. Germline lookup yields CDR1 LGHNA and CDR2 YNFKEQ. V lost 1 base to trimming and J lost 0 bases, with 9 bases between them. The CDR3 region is CASSQAPQPTNEKLFF. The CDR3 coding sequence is TGTGCCAGCAGCCAAGCCCCACAGCCAACTAATGAAAAACTGTTTTTT.